This T cell receptor (beta chain) was identified in a study of OX40 agonist ivuxolimab in advanced cancers. The wider study: The study treated patients with ivuxolimab, an agonistic anti-OX40 (CD134) antibody.

Here immunoSEQ multiplex PCR was the method, and the copy in TCRdb shows in-frame clones only, minus some. Of around 56,000 clones in the sample, around 90% were seen once. The sample holds a few counts of this clone. This sequence was found in an adult with an advanced solid tumor such as melanoma, head and neck, liver or kidney cancer. The source material was CD4+ or CD8+ T cells sorted from blood, sampled in a trial of the OX40 agonist ivuxolimab.

CDR3 in DNA: TGTGCCAGCAGCTTGGTCTTTAATGAAAAACTGTTTTTT. Its translation: CASSLVFNEKLFF. The gene calls are TRBV5-6 and TRBJ1-4, with D uncertain. Germline CDR1 reads SGHDT; CDR2 reads YYEEEE. Trimming took off 0 bases at V and 4 bases at J, with 4 bases between the two ends. The CDR3 has 13 residues.